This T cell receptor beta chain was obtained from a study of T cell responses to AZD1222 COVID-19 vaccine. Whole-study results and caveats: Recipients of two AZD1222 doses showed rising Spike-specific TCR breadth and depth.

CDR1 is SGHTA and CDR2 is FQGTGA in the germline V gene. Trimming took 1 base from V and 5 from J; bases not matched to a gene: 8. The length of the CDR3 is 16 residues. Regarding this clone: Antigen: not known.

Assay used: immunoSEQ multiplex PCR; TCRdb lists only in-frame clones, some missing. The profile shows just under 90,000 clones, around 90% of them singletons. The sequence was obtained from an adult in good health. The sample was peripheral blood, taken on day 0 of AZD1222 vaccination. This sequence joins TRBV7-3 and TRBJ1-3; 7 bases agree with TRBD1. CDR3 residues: CASSLNRRGSRNTIYF. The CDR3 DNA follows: TGTGCCAGCAGCTTAAATCGCAGGGGGTCGAGAAACACCATATATTTT.